The 2 T cell receptor beta chains given below trace back to one sample, sequenced in a study of T cell responses to AZD1222 COVID-19 vaccine. Libraries were prepared by immunoSEQ multiplex PCR; TCRdb keeps only in-frame clonotypes and omits some of them. Here the sample spans around 35,000 clones, approximately 86% being singletons. Sequences were derived from peripheral blood, sampled on day 0 of AZD1222 vaccination. The receptors originated from an adult in good health.

This clone showed up just once. V gene TRBV7-2 combines with J gene TRBJ1-1, with D hard to call. Germline V gene lookup returns CDR1 SGHTA and CDR2 FQGNSA. The length of the CDR3 is 15 residues. V lost 5 bases and J lost 2, with 15 bases in between. This CDR3 is CASSPRIGVNTEAFF. DNA of the CDR3: TGTGCCAGCAGCCCCAGAATTGGGGTTAACACTGAAGCTTTCTTT.

The chain joins TRBV6-5 to TRBJ1-6; D call uncertain. Trimming pared 5 bases from V and 3 bases from J, leaving 8 bases between. The CDR3 spans 14 residues. Germline assignment: CDR1 MNHEY and CDR2 SVGAGI. In DNA form, the CDR3 reads TGTGCCAGCAGTCCCAGTCTCTATAATTCACCCCTCCACTTT. Translated: CASSPSLYNSPLHF.